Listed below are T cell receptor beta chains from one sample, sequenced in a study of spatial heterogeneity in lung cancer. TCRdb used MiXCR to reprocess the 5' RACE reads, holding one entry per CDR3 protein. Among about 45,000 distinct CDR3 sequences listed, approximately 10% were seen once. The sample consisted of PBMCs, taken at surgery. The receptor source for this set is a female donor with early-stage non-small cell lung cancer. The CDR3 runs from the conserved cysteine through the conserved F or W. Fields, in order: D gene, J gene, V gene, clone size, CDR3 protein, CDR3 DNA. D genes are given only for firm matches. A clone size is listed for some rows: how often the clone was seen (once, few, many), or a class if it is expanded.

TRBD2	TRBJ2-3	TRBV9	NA	CASSVDISGRYTDTQYF	TGTGCCAGCAGCGTAGACATTAGCGGGCGATACACAGATACGCAGTATTTT
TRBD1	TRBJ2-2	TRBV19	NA	CASGKQGDTGELFF	TGTGCCAGCGGGAAACAGGGGGACACCGGGGAGCTGTTTTTT
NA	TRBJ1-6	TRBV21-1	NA	CASGVGVGSPLHF	NA
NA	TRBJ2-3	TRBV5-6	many	CASSPGVLIDTQYF	TGTGCCAGCAGCCCGGGGGTTTTGATCGATACGCAGTATTTT
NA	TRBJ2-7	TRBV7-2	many	CASSSVLGPYEQYF	TGTGCCAGCAGCTCCGTTCTAGGCCCCTACGAGCAGTACTTC
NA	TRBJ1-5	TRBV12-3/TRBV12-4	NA	CASSLSGGTSNQPQHF	TGTGCCAGCAGTTTATCCGGGGGGACTAGCAATCAGCCCCAGCATTTT
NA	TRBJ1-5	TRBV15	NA	CATSRFSNQPQHF	TGTGCCACCAGCAGGTTTAGCAATCAGCCCCAGCATTTT
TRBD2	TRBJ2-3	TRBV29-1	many	CSVDYMWASGGATDTQYF	TGCAGCGTCGACTACATGTGGGCTAGCGGGGGGGCCACAGATACGCAGTATTTT
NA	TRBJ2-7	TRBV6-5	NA	CASSYSDGYEQYF	TGTGCCAGCAGTTACTCGGACGGCTACGAGCAGTACTTC
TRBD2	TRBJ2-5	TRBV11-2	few	CASSLDGGEETQYF	TGTGCCAGCAGCTTAGATGGGGGGGAAGAGACCCAGTACTTC
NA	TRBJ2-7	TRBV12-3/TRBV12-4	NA	CASAAQGGSYEQYF	TGTGCCAGCGCGGCCCAGGGGGGCTCCTACGAGCAGTACTTC
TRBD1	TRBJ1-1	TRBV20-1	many	CSARRQGRNTEAFF	TGCAGTGCTAGAAGACAGGGGCGAAACACTGAAGCTTTCTTT
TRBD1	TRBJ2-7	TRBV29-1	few	CSVEWDRGTHEQYF	TGCAGCGTTGAATGGGACAGGGGGACCCACGAGCAGTACTTC
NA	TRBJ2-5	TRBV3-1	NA	CASSKNSGTLLETQYF	TGTGCCAGCAGCAAGAATTCCGGGACTCTTCTGGAGACCCAGTACTTC
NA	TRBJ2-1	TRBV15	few	CATSPGGSSYNEQFF	TGTGCCACCAGCCCGGGGGGCAGCTCCTACAATGAGCAGTTCTTC
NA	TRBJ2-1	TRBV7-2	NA	CASSLEGKGYNEQFF	TGTGCCAGCAGCTTAGAGGGGAAGGGGTACAATGAGCAGTTCTTC
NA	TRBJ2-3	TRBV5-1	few	CASGLGYGTDTQYF	TGCGCCAGCGGGCTTGGCTACGGCACAGATACGCAGTATTTT
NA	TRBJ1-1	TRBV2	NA	CASSEGTRAEAFF	TGTGCCAGCAGTGAAGGGACAAGAGCTGAAGCTTTCTTT
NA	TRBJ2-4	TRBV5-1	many	CASSQDSSYIQYF	TGCGCCAGCAGCCAGGACAGCTCCTACATTCAGTACTTC
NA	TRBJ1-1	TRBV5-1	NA	CASRSTEAFF	TGCGCCAGCCGGAGCACTGAAGCTTTCTTT
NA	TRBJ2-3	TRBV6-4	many	CASSDGTDTDTQYF	TGTGCCAGCAGTGACGGGACCGACACAGATACGCAGTATTTT
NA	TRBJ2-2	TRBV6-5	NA	CASSLGPGPLSGELFF	TGTGCCAGCAGTTTAGGTCCGGGACCCCTCTCCGGGGAGCTGTTTTTT
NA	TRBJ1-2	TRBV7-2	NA	CASSFEWQNYGYTF	TGTGCCAGCAGCTTTGAATGGCAGAACTATGGCTACACCTTC
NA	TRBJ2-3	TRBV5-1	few	CASSLSRGDSYPHTQYF	TGCGCCAGCAGCTTGAGCCGGGGGGACAGCTACCCTCATACGCAGTATTTT
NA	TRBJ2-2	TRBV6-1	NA	CASSTRGRNTGELFF	TGTGCCAGCAGTACCCGGGGAAGAAACACCGGGGAGCTGTTTTTT
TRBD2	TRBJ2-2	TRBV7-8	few	CASSLGRRGGRTTGELFF	TGTGCCAGCAGCTTAGGCCGGCGGGGGGGCCGTACCACCGGGGAGCTGTTTTTT
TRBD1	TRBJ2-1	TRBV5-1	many	CASSSTGGLGPNEQFF	TGCGCCAGCAGCTCGACAGGGGGCTTGGGGCCCAATGAGCAGTTCTTC
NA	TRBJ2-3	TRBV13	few	CASSLGPPEITDTQYF	TGTGCCAGCAGCTTAGGACCACCGGAGATCACAGATACGCAGTATTTT
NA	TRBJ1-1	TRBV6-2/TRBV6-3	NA	CASSPLRRGAFF	TGTGCCAGCAGCCCTTTACGTCGAGGAGCTTTCTTT
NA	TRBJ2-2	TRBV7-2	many	CASSPDANTGELFF	TGTGCCAGCAGCCCCGACGCTAACACCGGGGAGCTGTTTTTT
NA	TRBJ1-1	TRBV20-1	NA	CSAPNRAGGTEAFF	TGCAGTGCACCCAACAGGGCGGGAGGCACTGAAGCTTTCTTT
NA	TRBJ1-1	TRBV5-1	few	CASSLSGQVGITEAFF	TGCGCCAGCAGCTTGTCTGGGCAGGTAGGAATCACTGAAGCTTTCTTT
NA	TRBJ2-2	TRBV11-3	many	CASSGGQNPNTGELFF	TGTGCCAGCAGCGGAGGACAGAACCCGAACACCGGGGAGCTGTTTTTT
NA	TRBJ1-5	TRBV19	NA	CASRGQPSNQPQHF	TGTGCCAGTAGGGGACAACCTAGCAATCAGCCCCAGCATTTT
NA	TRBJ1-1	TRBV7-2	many	CASSSLQGGGTEAFF	TGTGCCAGCAGCTCCCTTCAGGGCGGAGGCACTGAAGCTTTCTTT
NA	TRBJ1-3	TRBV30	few	CAWTMDQGGNTIYF	TGTGCCTGGACTATGGACCAGGGTGGAAACACCATATATTTT
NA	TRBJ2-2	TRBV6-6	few	CASRQGGTGELFF	TGTGCCAGCAGGCAGGGAGGCACCGGGGAGCTGTTTTTT
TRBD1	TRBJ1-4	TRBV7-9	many	CASSDDRGYNEKLFF	TGTGCCAGCAGCGACGACAGGGGTTATAATGAAAAACTGTTTTTT
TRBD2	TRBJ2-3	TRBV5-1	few	CASSHGTSRADTQYF	TGCGCCAGCAGCCATGGGACTAGCAGGGCAGATACGCAGTATTTT
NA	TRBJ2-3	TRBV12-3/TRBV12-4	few	CASSLALTDTQYF	TGTGCCAGTAGCTTAGCTCTCACAGATACGCAGTATTTT
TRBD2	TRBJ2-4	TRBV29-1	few	CSVEDGGLAGGPNIQYF	TGCAGCGTTGAAGATGGGGGACTAGCGGGGGGGCCGAACATTCAGTACTTC